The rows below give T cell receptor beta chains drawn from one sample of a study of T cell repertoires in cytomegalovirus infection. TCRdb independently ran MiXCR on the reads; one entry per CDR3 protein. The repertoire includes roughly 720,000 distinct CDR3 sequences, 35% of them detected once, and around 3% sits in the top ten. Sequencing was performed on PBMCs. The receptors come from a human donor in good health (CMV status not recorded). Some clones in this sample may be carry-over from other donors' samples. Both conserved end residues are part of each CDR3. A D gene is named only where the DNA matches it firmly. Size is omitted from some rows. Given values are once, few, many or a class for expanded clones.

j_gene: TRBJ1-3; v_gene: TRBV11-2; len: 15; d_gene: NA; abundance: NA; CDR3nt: TGTGCCAGCAGCTTATTGGGGGGAGCTGGAAACACCATATATTTT; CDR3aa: CASSLLGGAGNTIYF
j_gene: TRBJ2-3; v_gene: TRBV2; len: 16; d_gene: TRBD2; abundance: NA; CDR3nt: TGTGCCAGCAGCGGGACTAGCGGGGGGGGCACAGATACGCAGTATTTT; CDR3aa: CASSGTSGGGTDTQYF
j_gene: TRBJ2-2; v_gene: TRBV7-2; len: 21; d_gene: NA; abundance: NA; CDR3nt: TGTGCCAGCAGCCCCCGTCCCCTCGATCGGGTCAACTACGCGAACACCGGGGATCTGTTTTTT; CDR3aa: CASSPRPLDRVNYANTGDLFF
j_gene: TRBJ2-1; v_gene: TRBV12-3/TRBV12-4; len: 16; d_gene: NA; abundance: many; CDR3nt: TGTGCCAGCAGTTTTGGGGTGGGTAACTCCTACAATGAGCAGTTCTTC; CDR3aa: CASSFGVGNSYNEQFF
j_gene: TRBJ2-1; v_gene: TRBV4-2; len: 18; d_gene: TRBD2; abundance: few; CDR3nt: TGTGCCAGCAGCCAAGAGTTAACTAGCGGGGGGTATTACAATGAGCAGTTCTTC; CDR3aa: CASSQELTSGGYYNEQFF
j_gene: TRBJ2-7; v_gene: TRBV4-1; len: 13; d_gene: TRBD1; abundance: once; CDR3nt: TGCGCCAGCAGCCAATCGTCCGGGACAGGTGTTCTCTTC; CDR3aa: CASSQSSGTGVLF
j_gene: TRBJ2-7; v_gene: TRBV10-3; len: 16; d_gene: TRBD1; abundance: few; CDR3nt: TGTGCCATCAGGAAAAGCCCGGGACAGTTCCCCTACGAGCAGTACTTC; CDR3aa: CAIRKSPGQFPYEQYF
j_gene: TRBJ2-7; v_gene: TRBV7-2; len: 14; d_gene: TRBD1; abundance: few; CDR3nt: TGTGCCAGCAGCGGCCGGACAGGGTCCGACGAGCAGTACTTC; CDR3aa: CASSGRTGSDEQYF
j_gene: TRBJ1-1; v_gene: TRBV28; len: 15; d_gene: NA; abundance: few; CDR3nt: TGTGCCAGCAGTTTATATTTAGGGGAGAACACTGAAGCTTTCTTT; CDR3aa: CASSLYLGENTEAFF
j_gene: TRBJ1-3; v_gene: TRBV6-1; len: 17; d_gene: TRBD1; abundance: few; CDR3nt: TGTGCCAGCAGCACCGGGACAGGGGGCTCCTCTGGAAACACCATATATTTT; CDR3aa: CASSTGTGGSSGNTIYF
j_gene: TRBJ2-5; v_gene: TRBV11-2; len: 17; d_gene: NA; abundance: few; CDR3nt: TGTGCCAGCAGCTTAGTGCCGCGGGGCAGGCGGGGAGAGACCCAGTACTTC; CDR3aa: CASSLVPRGRRGETQYF
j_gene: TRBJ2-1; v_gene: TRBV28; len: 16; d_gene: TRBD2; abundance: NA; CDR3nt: TGTGCCAGCAGTATCTTTAGCGGGGGGGCCGAGGCTGGGCAGTTCTTC; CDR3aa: CASSIFSGGAEAGQFF
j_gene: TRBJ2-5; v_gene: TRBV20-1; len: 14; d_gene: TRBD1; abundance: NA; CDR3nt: TGCAGTGCGGCTAGGGACAGATACGGGGAGACCCAGTACTTC; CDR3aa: CSAARDRYGETQYF
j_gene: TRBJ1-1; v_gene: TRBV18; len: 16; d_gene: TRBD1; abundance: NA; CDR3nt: TGTGCCAGCTCACCCCTCCCCGGACAGGGCCACACTGAAGCTTTCTTT; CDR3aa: CASSPLPGQGHTEAFF
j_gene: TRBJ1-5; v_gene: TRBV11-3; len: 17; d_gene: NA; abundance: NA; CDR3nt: TGTGCCAGCAGCTTAGGACCCCCCCGGGGGTCCAATCAGCCCCAGCATTTT; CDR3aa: CASSLGPPRGSNQPQHF
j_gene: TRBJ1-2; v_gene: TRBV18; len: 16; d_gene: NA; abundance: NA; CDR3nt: TGTGCCAGCTCACCAGACCGGACAATCCGGAAGGATGGCTACACCTTC; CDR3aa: CASSPDRTIRKDGYTF
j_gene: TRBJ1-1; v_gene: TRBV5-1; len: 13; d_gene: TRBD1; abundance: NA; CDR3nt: TGCGCCAGCAGCTTGAGGGACAGGGGACAAGCTTTCTTT; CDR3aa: CASSLRDRGQAFF
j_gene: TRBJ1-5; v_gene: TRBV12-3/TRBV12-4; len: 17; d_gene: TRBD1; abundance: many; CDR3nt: TGTGCCAGCAGTTTAGCCGGGACAGGTAAAGCCAATCAGCCCCAGCATTTT; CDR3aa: CASSLAGTGKANQPQHF
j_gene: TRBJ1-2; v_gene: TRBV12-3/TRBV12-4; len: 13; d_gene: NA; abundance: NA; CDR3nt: TGTGCCAGCACCCTCCGGTCCAGTCCCCGACCTTTCTTC; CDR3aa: CASTLRSSPRPFF
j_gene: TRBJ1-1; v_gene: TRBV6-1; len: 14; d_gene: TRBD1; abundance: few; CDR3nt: TGTGCCAGCAGTGAATGGCAGGGGGACACTGAAGCTTTCTTT; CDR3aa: CASSEWQGDTEAFF
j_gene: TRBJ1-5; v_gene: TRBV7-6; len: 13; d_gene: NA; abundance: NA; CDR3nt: TGTGCTAGCAGCGCGGGGAGAAATCAGCCCCAGCATTTT; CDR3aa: CASSAGRNQPQHF
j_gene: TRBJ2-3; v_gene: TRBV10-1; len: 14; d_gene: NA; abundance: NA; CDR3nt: TGCGCCAGCAGTGAGGCAGGGGTGGCAGATACGCAGTATTTT; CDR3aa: CASSEAGVADTQYF
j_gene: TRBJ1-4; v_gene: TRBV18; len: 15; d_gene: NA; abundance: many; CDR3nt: TGTGCCAGCTCACCGTTCCAGGCGGCTAATGAAAAACTGTTTTTT; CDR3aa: CASSPFQAANEKLFF